This T cell receptor (beta chain) came from a study of blood T cells in healthy people across ages. Notes on the study in general: The authors considered diversity estimates from one million T cells to be underestimates. There was no known CMV status for donors, so expanded clonotype changes were possibly confounded.

The CDR3 loop spans 15 amino acids. V lost 1 base to trimming and J lost 0 bases, with 9 bases between them. Germline CDR1 is SGDLS and CDR2 is YYNGEE. Researchers report isolating at least 6.5 million PBMCs per sample. This clonotype was seen more than once but under ten times. As yet, its antigen is unknown. Primers used in a second PCR of roughly 6 to 11 cycles were a sample-barcoded 5' primer and a J-beta primer mix. MiXCR, applied by TCRdb to the 5' RACE reads, yields one record per CDR3 protein. The sample consists of 1.5 million to 1.9 million distinct CDR3 sequences, under 55% of them appearing once.

This rearrangement joins TRBV9 to TRBJ2-3; D is undetermined. This receptor was taken from a woman between 18 and 29 years old in good health. The sequenced material came from blood. CDR3 in DNA: TGTGCCAGCAGCGTATTTTCGAAGAGCACAGATACGCAGTATTTT. Protein sequence: CASSVFSKSTDTQYF.